The T cell receptor beta chain under discussion was sequenced for a study of blood T cells in healthy people across ages. Study-wide results and limits: It was found that TCR beta diversity correlated strongly with the percentage of naive T cells.

Combining a sample-barcoded 5' primer with a J-beta primer mix, a second PCR ran for about 7 to 12 cycles. Every sample gave at least 3 million paired-end reads containing CDR3. TCRdb re-called the 5' RACE reads through MiXCR, storing one row per CDR3 protein. The sample holds 800,000 or so distinct CDR3 sequences, around 62% seen once. This CDR3 spans 17 amino acids. After removal of 5 bases from V and 6 bases from J, the junction contained 11 bases not matched to a gene. Germline V lookup: CDR1 SGHVS, CDR2 FQNEAQ. Russia was home to the donors, healthy Caucasian individuals aged roughly 6 to 90. Isolation recovered at least 6.5 million PBMCs from every sample. Regarding this clonotype: Its antigen is currently unknown.

The V call is TRBV7-8, the J call TRBJ2-1, with 12 bases fitting TRBD2. Input material: blood. This clonotype originated in a man aged 30-40 years in good health. CDR3 bases: TGTGCCAGCAGCCTCGCCCCGACTAGCGGGGGCAGCAATGAGCAGTTCTTC. It specifies CASSLAPTSGGSNEQFF.